Listed here are 26 T cell receptor beta chains from one sample, sequenced in a study of blood T cell repertoires in COVID-19. Generated by immunoSEQ multiplex PCR, the TCRdb table keeps only in-frame clones and is missing some. This repertoire shows hundreds of thousands of clones, roughly 80% found once; its top ten account for over 8%. Sequencing was done on a sample of peripheral blood. The source of these receptors is a woman over 75 with acute or convalescent COVID-19.

Worth noting for this clone: Other DNA sequences in this specimen translate into the identical CDR3. The chain combines TRBV2 with TRBJ2-2, with a tentative D call TRBD2 (5 bases). The V end lost 3 bases, the J end lost 4 bases, and 9 bases lay between the germline ends. The CDR3 sequence is 14 residues long. CDR1 SNHLY and CDR2 FYNNEI come from the germline V gene. CDR3 coding DNA: TGTGCCAGCAGTGAGGCGGGTTCCACCGGGGAGCTGTTTTTT. Protein sequence: CASSEAGSTGELFF.

The genes are TRBV28 and TRBJ2-7; TRBD1 agrees at 8 bases. CDR3 length: 15 residues. The germline CDR1 and CDR2 sequences are MDHEN and SYDVKM. After removal of 4 bases from V and 2 bases from J, the junction contained 7 bases not matched to a gene. The CDR3 bases are TGTGCCAGCAGTTCCGGACAGGGAGGCGCCTACGAGCAGTACTTC. It translates to CASSSGQGGAYEQYF.

The J gene is TRBJ2-6, the V gene TRBV7-6; D call uncertain. Germline values: CDR1 SGHVS, CDR2 FNYEAQ. V lost 5 bases and J 0 bases, leaving 11 bases between the germline ends. The CDR3 consists of 16 residues. Written as DNA, the CDR3 is TGTGCCAGCAGCCCCGGCCGGAGCTCTGGGGCCAACGTCCTGACTTTC. As protein: CASSPGRSSGANVLTF.

J is TRBJ2-7 and V is TRBV4-1; TRBD1 is a possible D gene (7 bases). In germline, CDR1 is MGHRA, CDR2 YSYEKL. There are 14 residues in the CDR3. With 7 bases removed from V and 0 bases from J, the gap between germline ends came to 13 bases. CDR3 region: CASIGGQTSYEQYF. The CDR3 DNA follows: TGCGCCAGCATCGGGGGACAGACCTCCTACGAGCAGTACTTC.

This sequence joins TRBV28 and TRBJ2-7, with 10 nucleotides matching TRBD2. The CDR3 has 13 amino acids. Germline values: CDR1 MDHEN, CDR2 SYDVKM. Trimming cost V 3 bases and J 10 bases; bases outside gene matches: 6. DNA for the CDR3: TGTGCCAGCAGTTTTCAGTCTAGCGGGGGCCAGTACTTC. It codes for CASSFQSSGGQYF.

In this sample, this clone turned up once. This rearrangement joins TRBV18 to TRBJ1-3, with 9 bases lining up with TRBD1. This CDR3 contains 15 residues. CDR1 KGHSH and CDR2 LQKENI come from the germline V gene. The J segment lost 2 bases and the V segment lost 2 bases, leaving 1 base of the junction unmatched. DNA for the CDR3: TGTGCCAGCTCACCAAGGGACAGGGCTGGAAACACCATATATTTT. It encodes CASSPRDRAGNTIYF.

This clone was seen just once. V and J are TRBV10-3 and TRBJ1-1, with 9 bases aligning to TRBD1. The CDR3 runs to 16 residues. V shed 2 bases and J 0 bases; nucleotides not matched to a gene: 4. From germline, CDR1 is ENHRY and CDR2 SYGVKD. CDR3 nucleotides: TGTGCCATCAGTGAGGGACAGGGGAGCCTGAACACTGAAGCTTTCTTT. As protein: CAISEGQGSLNTEAFF.

For the CDR3, the DNA is TGTGCCAGCAGCTTGGGTCCCGGGACAGGGGCCTACGAGCAGTACTTC. Its translation is CASSLGPGTGAYEQYF. The chain joins TRBV5-5 to TRBJ2-7, with TRBD1 identical over 10 bases. The germline gives CDR1 SGHKS, CDR2 YYEKEE (reference sequence). The J segment lost 2 bases and the V segment lost 0 bases, leaving 5 bases of the junction unmatched. This CDR3 is built from 16 residues. Looking up the rest from reference TRBV5-5 and TRBJ2-7 gives the full variable domain: DAGVTQSPTHLIKTRGQQVTLRCSPISGHKSVSWYQQVLGQGPQFIFQYYEKEERGRGNFPDRFSARQFPNYSSELNVNALLLGDSALYLCASSLGPGTGAYEQYFGPGTRLTVT.

This chain uses TRBV7-8 with TRBJ1-1, with a tentative D call TRBD1 (6 bases). V was trimmed by 3 bases and J by 4 bases, leaving 12 bases between them. The CDR3 runs 14 residues. The germline CDR1 and CDR2 sequences are SGHVS and FQNEAQ. The CDR3 nucleotides read TGTGCCAGCAGCTTCCCCGGACAGACCACTGAAGCTTTCTTT. As protein: CASSFPGQTTEAFF.

The chain joins TRBV5-5 to TRBJ2-2, with D perhaps TRBD2 (5 bases). CDR1 SGHKS and CDR2 YYEKEE come from the germline V gene (reference sequence). This CDR3 contains 13 residues. V was cut by 0 bases and J by 7 bases, with 7 bases left in between. CDR3 bases: TGTGCCAGCAGCTTGGCCGGGGTCGGGGAGCTGTTTTTT. It encodes CASSLAGVGELFF.

The chain couples TRBV6-1 to TRBJ1-1; D is ambiguous. In germline, CDR1 is MNHNS, CDR2 SASEGT. The ends were cut back, 2 bases at V and 5 bases at J, with 6 bases in the middle. The CDR3 is 12 residues long. In DNA form, the CDR3 reads TGTGCCAGCAGTGAATTGGAGACTGAAGCTTTCTTT. This sequence encodes CASSELETEAFF.

The gene calls are TRBV2 and TRBJ1-5; no definite D call. The CDR3 runs 15 residues. Germline loops: CDR1 SNHLY, CDR2 FYNNEI. V was trimmed by 6 bases and J by 1 base, leaving 13 bases between them. The CDR3 DNA follows: TGTGCCAGCAGGGGAGAGCAGACAAGCAATCAGCCCCAGCATTTT. This encodes CASRGEQTSNQPQHF.

The chain is built from TRBV7-9 and TRBJ1-1; 12 bases agree with TRBD1. This CDR3 has 16 amino acids. V dropped 5 bases and J dropped 5; count of bases not matched to a gene: 9. Germline lookup yields CDR1 SEHNR and CDR2 FQNEAQ (reference sequence). The CDR3 DNA reads as TGTGCCAGCAGCCGGGGACAGGGGGCTTCGAATACTGAAGCTTTCTTT. Translation gives CASSRGQGASNTEAFF.

This clone was counted a few times. The chain couples TRBV10-3 to TRBJ1-1, with a tentative D call TRBD1 (6 bases). Trimming removed 5 bases from V and 4 bases from J, with 8 bases in between. The CDR3 has 12 residues. The germline V gene has CDR1 ENHRY and CDR2 SYGVKD. The CDR3 nucleotides are TGTGCCATCAGTCAGGGGAGCACTGAAGCTTTCTTT. It codes for CAISQGSTEAFF.

This clone was counted at least ten times. The chain joins TRBV6-5 to TRBJ1-6; D is uncertain. V was trimmed by 0 bases and J by 9 bases, leaving 6 bases between them. This CDR3 has 13 amino acids. Germline-derived CDR1 and CDR2 are MNHEY and SVGAGI. The CDR3 loop is CASSYSRGSPLHF. Here the CDR3 DNA reads TGTGCCAGCAGTTACTCTCGAGGTTCACCCCTCCACTTT.

The chain uses TRBV10-3 and TRBJ2-3; 11 nucleotides agree with TRBD1. Looked up from germline, CDR1 is ENHRY and CDR2 is SYGVKD. The CDR3 totals 17 residues. After removal of 4 bases from V and 2 bases from J, the junction contained 8 bases not matched to a gene. CDR3 in amino acids: CAISGGGQGEDTDTQYF. The CDR3, as DNA: TGTGCCATCAGTGGGGGGGGACAGGGGGAGGACACAGATACGCAGTATTTT.

The chain carries TRBV7-3 and TRBJ1-3; 8 bases map to TRBD1. Trimming cost V 4 bases and J 0 bases; bases outside gene matches: 5. Germline V gene sequence: CDR1 SGHTA, CDR2 FQGTGA. The CDR3 is made up of 16 amino acids. The CDR3 DNA follows: TGTGCCAGCAGCTGGACAGGGATGATCTCTGGAAACACCATATATTTT. Amino acid sequence: CASSWTGMISGNTIYF.

This sequence joins TRBV7-9 and TRBJ1-6, with 11 positions matching TRBD1. Germline CDR1 and CDR2: SEHNR and FQNEAQ (reference sequence). V dropped 4 bases and J dropped 9; count of bases not matched to a gene: 8. The CDR3 is made up of 16 amino acids. The CDR3 DNA is TGTGCCAGCAGCTCAACCGGGACAGGGGGGGGTTCACCCCTCCACTTT. Its translation is CASSSTGTGGGSPLHF.

Here the CDR3 reads CASSLVAGGIWETQYF. DNA for the CDR3: TGCGCCAGCAGCTTGGTGGCGGGGGGGATCTGGGAGACCCAGTACTTC. The rearrangement links TRBV5-1 to TRBJ2-5; 9 nucleotides match TRBD2. CDR3 length equals 16 residues. Germline loops: CDR1 SGHRS, CDR2 YFSETQ. Trimming cost V 0 bases and J 5 bases; bases outside gene matches: 8.

The genes are TRBV15 and TRBJ1-4; 9 bases agree with TRBD1. Germline CDR1 is LNHNV and CDR2 is YYDKDF (reference sequence). CDR3 length equals 16 residues. J lost 6 bases, V lost 2 bases, and 7 bases had no gene match. CDR3 coding DNA: TGTGCCACCAGCAGACTTACCGGGACAGGGTATGAAAAACTGTTTTTT. Translated, it gives CATSRLTGTGYEKLFF. Looking up the rest from reference TRBV15 and TRBJ1-4 gives the full variable domain: DAMVIQNPRYQVTQFGKPVTLSCSQTLNHNVMYWYQQKSSQAPKLLFHYYDKDFNNEADTPDNFQSRRPNTSFCFLDIRSPGLGDTAMYLCATSRLTGTGYEKLFFGSGTQLSVL.

The J gene is TRBJ2-6, the V gene TRBV7-2, with D possibly being TRBD1 (6 bases). The CDR3 has 16 residues. V was shortened by 4 bases and J by 0 bases, with 10 bases between the two germline ends. Germline loops: CDR1 SGHTA, CDR2 FQGNSA. In DNA, the CDR3 is TGTGCCAGCAGCTCCGTGGGGGCCTCTGGGGCCAACGTCCTGACTTTC. Translated: CASSSVGASGANVLTF. The complete variable domain, with remaining parts taken from reference TRBV7-2 and TRBJ2-6, reads GAGVSQSPSNKVTEKGKDVELRCDPISGHTALYWYRQSLGQGLEFLIYFQGNSAPDKSGLPSDRFSAERTGGSVSTLTIQRTQQEDSAVYLCASSSVGASGANVLTFGAGSRLTVL.

The genes are TRBV6-1 and TRBJ2-6; possibly TRBD2 for D (5 bases). The V end lost 1 base, the J end lost 1 base, and 11 bases lay between the germline ends. CDR3 size: 17 residues. From germline, CDR1 is MNHNS and CDR2 SASEGT. CDR3 residues: CASSEGSGGSGANVLTF. CDR3 sequence (DNA): TGTGCCAGCAGTGAAGGGTCAGGAGGTTCTGGGGCCAACGTCCTGACTTTC.

The genes are TRBV5-4 and TRBJ2-5, with 12 bases that match TRBD2. This CDR3 region has 17 residues. CDR1 is SGHNT and CDR2 is YYREEE in the germline V gene (reference sequence). Trimming removed 4 bases from V and 2 bases from J; junction bases left unmatched: 9. CDR3 coding DNA: TGTGCCAGCAGCCTTTCTCAACTAGCGGGGGGTCAAGAGACCCAGTACTTC. Translation gives CASSLSQLAGGQETQYF. Looking up the rest from reference TRBV5-4 and TRBJ2-5 gives the full variable domain: ETGVTQSPTHLIKTRGQQVTLRCSSQSGHNTVSWYQQALGQGPQFIFQYYREEENGRGNFPPRFSGLQFPNYSSELNVNALELDDSALYLCASSLSQLAGGQETQYFGPGTRLLVL.

This chain links TRBV11-3 with TRBJ2-1; D possibly corresponds to TRBD2 (5 bases). This CDR3 contains 13 residues. Germline V lookup: CDR1 SGHNT, CDR2 YENEEA. V lost 5 bases to trimming and J lost 8 bases, with 13 bases between them. CDR3 protein: CASSTRLGDEQFF. The CDR3 nucleotides are TGTGCCAGCAGCACCCGCTTGGGAGATGAGCAGTTCTTC. The whole variable domain, filled in from reference TRBV11-3 and TRBJ2-1, reads EAGVVQSPRYKIIEKKQPVAFWCNPISGHNTLYWYLQNLGQGPELLIRYENEEAVDDSQLPKDRFSAERLKGVDSTLKIQPAELGDSAVYLCASSTRLGDEQFFGPGTRLTVL.

This clone was recorded only once. J is TRBJ2-5 and V is TRBV11-3; D unresolved. Trimming left V 4 bases short and J 2 bases short, with 11 bases between. The CDR3 covers 14 residues. CDR1 is SGHNT and CDR2 is YENEEA in the germline V gene. CDR3 DNA: TGTGCCAGCAGCTCAGGAACTTGGCAAGAGACCCAGTACTTC. It encodes CASSSGTWQETQYF.

In its sample, this clone was seen once. The chain couples TRBV27 to TRBJ1-2; the match to TRBD1 covers 9 bases. The ends lost 5 bases at V and 7 bases at J; junction bases unmatched: 11. The CDR3 is 15 amino acids. Germline CDR1 MNHEY, CDR2 SMNVEV (reference sequence). CDR3 protein: CASSTRTGVLGGYTF. CDR3 DNA: TGTGCCAGCAGTACCCGGACAGGGGTATTGGGTGGCTACACCTTC.